These 27 T cell receptor beta chains were all obtained from the same sample, sequenced in a study of tissue T cells after allogeneic stem cell transplantation. TCRdb keeps only in-frame clones here, not all; method: immunoSEQ multiplex PCR. The sample lists several thousand clones; under 40% were seen once. The time point was: mouse harvest day 14 after allogeneic transplant. Mouse grafts combined 10^7 T-cell-depleted bone marrow cells with 10^6 splenic CD5+ T cells. Sequenced sample: skin. These receptor sequences come from a female BALB/c mouse given C57BL/6 T cells with graft-versus-host disease after an allogeneic hematopoietic cell transplant.

This clone showed up just a few times. Gene names and germline match the mouse. The read ends 1 residue shy of where the CDR3 ends; the end is completed using the germline J gene. The chain links TRBV26 to TRBJ2-7, with a tentative D call TRBD1 (6 bases). This CDR3 spans 15 amino acids. Germline V CDR1 and CDR2: KGHPV, FQNQEV (reference sequence). The V end lost 0 bases, the J end lost 2 bases, and 11 bases lay between the germline ends. The CDR3 protein is CASSLSTDRTYEQYF. The sequenced part of the CDR3 DNA is TGTGCCAGCAGTCTGTCGACGGACAGAACCTATGAACAGTAC.

Concerning this clone itself: Genes here carry mouse names. The CDR3 end lies 1 residue beyond the end of the read and is filled in from the germline J gene. This chain uses TRBV3 with TRBJ2-4, with D perhaps given as TRBD1 or TRBD2 (5 bases each). V lost 3 bases to trimming and J lost 5 bases, with 12 bases between them. This CDR3 is built from 14 residues. Per the germline V gene, CDR1 is SNHLY and CDR2 is FYNGKV (reference sequence). CDR3: CASSLGQGGNTLYF. The sequenced part of the CDR3 DNA is TGTGCCAGCAGCTTGGGGCAGGGTGGAAACACCTTGTAC.

With respect to this clone: Germline and genes: mouse. The read comes to an end 1 residue before the CDR3 does, leaving the germline J gene to fill in the end. This rearrangement joins TRBV16 to TRBJ1-1; weak D call: TRBD1 (6 bases). Germline V gives CDR1 SGHSA, CDR2 FRNQAP. Trimming removed 0 bases from V and 1 base from J, with 6 bases in between. The CDR3 has 14 residues. The CDR3 DNA, read in part, is TGTGCAAGCAGCTTAGACAGGGGGAACACAGAAGTCTTC. Translating gives CASSLDRGNTEVF. The entire CDR3 protein is CASSLDRGNTEVFF.

Concerning this clone: Genes and germline are mouse. The chain's CDR3 is CASSLSDIEVFF. The part of the CDR3 DNA that was read is TGTGCCAGCAGTCTGTCGGACATAGAAGTCTTC. V and J are TRBV26 and TRBJ1-1; maybe TRBD1 (5 bases). The read falls 1 residue short of the CDR3 end, and the missing part is taken from the germline J gene. The CDR3 loop spans 12 amino acids. Trimming removed 0 bases at V and 7 bases at J, with 6 bases between. From germline, CDR1 is KGHPV and CDR2 FQNQEV (reference sequence).

About this clone: Each gene name is a mouse one. Read sequence stops 1 residue before the CDR3 end, and the germline J gene provides the missing end. This chain uses TRBV1 with TRBJ2-3; D is unresolved. The germline V and J ends were trimmed by 0 bases and 0 bases, with 7 bases remaining between them. CDR1 and CDR2 (germline): NSQYPW, LRSPGD (reference sequence). The CDR3 is made up of 15 amino acids. CDR3 sequence reads: CTCSADLASAETLYF. CDR3 DNA (partial): TGCACCTGCAGTGCAGATCTGGCTAGTGCAGAAACGCTGTAT. The full variable domain, its missing parts supplied by reference TRBV1 and TRBJ2-3, is VTLLEQNPRWRLVPRGQAVNLRCILKNSQYPWMSWYQQDLQKQLQWLFTLRSPGDKEVKSLPGADYLATRVTDTELRLQVANMSQGRTLYCTCSADLASAETLYFGSGTRLTVL.

Worth noting for this clone: Gene names and germline refer to mouse. From the germline J gene comes the end of the CDR3, since the read stops 1 residue before it. The chain is built from TRBV23 and TRBJ2-4. There are 12 residues in the CDR3. Germline V gene sequence: CDR1 KGHTA, CDR2 FQNQQP. The chain's CDR3 is CSSSQRQNTLYF. The CDR3 DNA, read in part, is TGCTCCAGCAGTCAACGTCAAAACACCTTGTAC.

This clone occurred a few times. The listed genes are named as in mouse. Sequencing ends 1 residue short of the CDR3 end; the germline J gene provides the rest. This chain uses TRBV3 with TRBJ2-1, with 11 bases identical to TRBD2. The J segment lost 5 bases and the V segment lost 5 bases, leaving 8 bases of the junction unmatched. Germline loops: CDR1 SNHLY, CDR2 FYNGKV (reference sequence). The CDR3 spans 16 residues. CDR3 in amino acids: CASSPDWGGRDAEQFF. The sequenced part of the CDR3 DNA is TGTGCCAGCAGCCCCGACTGGGGGGGGCGCGATGCTGAGCAGTTC.

This clone was found once. Gene names refer to mouse genes. Read data end 1 residue before the CDR3 end; the end is taken from the germline J gene. The same CDR3 is also encoded by other DNA sequences in this sample. The rearrangement joins TRBV13-2 to TRBJ2-7; D perhaps matches TRBD1 (6 bases). Germline V gives CDR1 NNHNN, CDR2 SYGAGS (reference sequence). Deletions cut 2 bases from V and 6 bases from J, with 6 bases between. This CDR3 has 11 amino acids. CDR3 amino acids: CASGDRGEQYF. The part of the CDR3 DNA that was read is TGTGCCAGCGGTGACAGGGGTGAACAGTAC.

By proportion, this clone is medium-sized (0.01 to 0.1%). Each gene name is a mouse one. The read gets to within 1 residue of the CDR3 end, and the germline J gene fills in the rest. J is TRBJ1-2 and V is TRBV20; maybe TRBD1 (6 bases). CDR3 size: 12 residues. CDR1 and CDR2 from the germline V gene are GFQATS and STVNSAI. The V gene lost 5 bases and the J gene lost 1 base, with 8 bases spanning the gap. The covered CDR3 bases are TGTGGTGCTGCCAGGGGAAACTCCGACTACACC. This gives the protein CGAARGNSDYT. The CDR3 as a whole reads CGAARGNSDYTF.

In regard to this clone: Germline and genes: mouse. The read stops 1 residue short of the end of the CDR3; the missing end is completed from the germline J gene. V is TRBV5 and J is TRBJ2-3; 12 positions match TRBD2. The CDR3 is 15 amino acids. Trimming took 4 bases from V and 3 from J; bases not matched to a gene: 2. Per the germline V gene, CDR1 is LGHNA and CDR2 is YNLKQL (reference sequence). The CDR3 DNA, read in part, is TGTGCCAGCAGCCGCGGACTGGGGGGGGCAGAAACGCTGTAT. Translating it yields CASSRGLGGAETLY. The CDR3 reads in full as CASSRGLGGAETLYF.

As to this clone: Here the gene names and germline are mouse. CDR3 bases read: TGTGCCAGCAGTCGGCGACTGGGGGAAACGCTGTAT. Translating gives CASSRRLGETLY. The entire CDR3 reads CASSRRLGETLYF. V and J are TRBV26 and TRBJ2-3; 8 nucleotides line up with TRBD2. The CDR3 goes on 1 residue after the read ends, and that part is filled in from the germline J gene. CDR3 size: 13 residues. J lost 6 bases, V lost 4 bases, and 3 bases had no gene match. Germline assignment: CDR1 KGHPV and CDR2 FQNQEV (reference sequence).

About this clone: Gene names refer to mouse genes. The CDR3 is cut off 1 residue early in the read; its end comes from the germline J gene. V is TRBV12-2 and J is TRBJ2-5; D uncertain. CDR1 is SGHLS and CDR2 is HYDKME in the germline V gene. The CDR3 sequence is 14 residues long. V lost 0 bases and J 0 bases, leaving 6 bases between the germline ends. CDR3: CASSLGFNQDTQYF. The CDR3 DNA, read in part, is TGTGCCAGCTCTCTCGGGTTTAACCAAGACACCCAGTAC.

Sample share makes this clone medium-sized. The genes and germline here are from mouse. The read halts 1 residue ahead of the CDR3 end, with the missing end drawn from the germline J gene. The genes are TRBV16 and TRBJ2-5; D uncertain. This CDR3 contains 14 residues. V lost 0 bases to trimming and J lost 1 base, with 5 bases between them. Germline lookup yields CDR1 SGHSA and CDR2 FRNQAP. Incomplete CDR3 DNA: TGTGCAAGCAGCTTAGAACACTACCAAGACACCCAGTAC. Translated: CASSLEHYQDTQY. In full, the CDR3 reads CASSLEHYQDTQYF.

Turning to this clone: Gene names and germline refer to mouse. With the read ending 1 residue before the CDR3 end, the germline J gene is used to fill in that end. The V gene is TRBV3, the J gene TRBJ2-4, with 13 bases aligning to TRBD2. Germline V gene sequence: CDR1 SNHLY, CDR2 FYNGKV (reference sequence). CDR3 size: 14 residues. Trimming cost V 4 bases and J 7 bases; bases outside gene matches: 2. The CDR3 spells CASSSGTGGDTLYF. CDR3 bases read: TGTGCCAGCAGCTCCGGGACTGGGGGGGACACCTTGTAC. The whole variable domain, filled in from reference TRBV3 and TRBJ2-4, reads GPKVLQIPSHQIIDMGQMVTLNCDPVSNHLYFYWYKQILGQQMEFLVNFYNGKVMEKSKLFKDQFSVERPDGSYFTLKIQPTALEDSAVYFCASSSGTGGDTLYFGAGTRLSVL.

As concerns this clone: Mouse germline and gene names are used. The read ends 1 residue shy of where the CDR3 ends; the end is completed using the germline J gene. The rearrangement uses TRBV26 and TRBJ2-4; D possibly corresponds to TRBD1 (6 bases). Germline assignment: CDR1 KGHPV and CDR2 FQNQEV (reference sequence). Trimming removed 4 bases at V and 0 bases at J, with 8 bases between. The CDR3 has 14 residues. The CDR3 loop is CASSPGQSQNTLYF. CDR3 DNA (partial): TGTGCCAGCAGTCCTGGACAGAGTCAAAACACCTTGTAC.

In its sample, this clone was seen a few times. The genes and germline here are from mouse. The read terminates 1 residue ahead of where the CDR3 ends, so the germline J gene completes it. This rearrangement joins TRBV13-3 to TRBJ2-7; TRBD2 matches 12 bases. V shed 9 bases, J shed 7 bases, and the junction held 5 bases outside the gene matches. CDR3 length equals 12 residues. Germline CDR1 NNHDY, CDR2 SYVADS. The covered CDR3 bases are TGTGCCACTAGACTGGGGGGGCGGGAACAGTAC. It encodes CATRLGGREQY. The full-length CDR3 reads as CATRLGGREQYF.

Comments on this clone: Gene names are mouse gene names. The sequence runs out 1 residue before the end of the CDR3; the remainder is reconstructed from the germline J gene. This chain connects TRBV23 to TRBJ2-3. Germline values: CDR1 KGHTA, CDR2 FQNQQP. The CDR3 runs to 14 residues. The DNA read from the CDR3 is TGCTCCAGCAGTGGGAGGGTTAGTGCAGAAACGCTGTAT. This sequence encodes CSSSGRVSAETLY. The full CDR3 protein is CSSSGRVSAETLYF.

Remarks on this clone: Mouse gene names apply. The CDR3 extends 1 residue past the end of the read, so its final part is completed from the germline J gene. The chain combines TRBV12-1 with TRBJ1-5; the match to TRBD1 covers 7 bases. The CDR3 sequence is 15 residues long. Trimming cost V 2 bases and J 1 base; bases outside gene matches: 4. Germline CDR1 reads SGHSN; CDR2 reads HYEKVE. The CDR3 loop reads CASSHSTGNNQAPLF. Partial CDR3 DNA: TGTGCCAGCTCTCATTCGACAGGGAACAACCAGGCTCCGCTT.

This clone occurred a few times. The listed genes are named as in mouse. CDR3 bases read: TGTGCCAGCAGTCTGGGACACTCCTATGAACAGTAC. Protein product: CASSLGHSYEQY. Given in full, the CDR3 is CASSLGHSYEQYF. This chain links TRBV26 with TRBJ2-7; tentative D call: TRBD1 (5 bases). The CDR3 end lies 1 residue beyond the end of the read and is filled in from the germline J gene. Germline V gene data show CDR1 as KGHPV and CDR2 as FQNQEV (reference sequence). The CDR3 totals 13 residues. Trimming left V 2 bases short and J 0 bases short, with 5 bases between. Using reference TRBV26 and TRBJ2-7 for the parts outside the CDR3, the full variable domain is NSKVIQTPRYLVKGQGQKAKMRCIPEKGHPVVFWYQQNKNNEFKFLINFQNQEVLQQIDMTEKRFSAECPSNSPCSLEIQSSEAGDSALYLCASSLGHSYEQYFGPGTRLTVL.

This clone was seen only a few times. Mouse germline and gene names are used. The missing CDR3 end, 1 residue past where the read stops, is filled in from the germline J gene. The V call is TRBV1, the J call TRBJ1-3; D unresolved. There are 13 residues in the CDR3. Germline assignment: CDR1 NSQYPW and CDR2 LRSPGD (reference sequence). The germline V and J ends were trimmed by 7 bases and 0 bases, with 7 bases remaining between them. Partial CDR3 DNA: TGCACCTGCACCGACAATTCTGGAAATACGCTCTAT. Translation gives CTCTDNSGNTLY. The entire CDR3 is CTCTDNSGNTLYF.

Notes on this clone: Genes and germline are mouse. The read gets to within 1 residue of the CDR3 end, and the germline J gene fills in the rest. The V and J genes are TRBV26 and TRBJ1-1; a weak D match, TRBD1 (6 bases). Trimming took off 2 bases at V and 4 bases at J, with 8 bases between the two ends. The CDR3 spans 13 residues. Germline V gene data show CDR1 as KGHPV and CDR2 as FQNQEV (reference sequence). The sequenced CDR3 bases are TGTGCCAGCAGTCTGATAGGGGGCACAGAAGTCTTC. Residues: CASSLIGGTEVF. The whole CDR3 reads CASSLIGGTEVFF. Together with reference TRBV26 and TRBJ1-1, the CDR3 gives the full variable domain: NSKVIQTPRYLVKGQGQKAKMRCIPEKGHPVVFWYQQNKNNEFKFLINFQNQEVLQQIDMTEKRFSAECPSNSPCSLEIQSSEAGDSALYLCASSLIGGTEVFFGKGTRLTVV.

About this clone itself: The genes and germline here are from mouse. Read sequence stops 1 residue before the CDR3 end, and the germline J gene provides the missing end. V gene TRBV19 combines with J gene TRBJ2-2; 8 bases are a match to TRBD2. In germline, CDR1 is FNHDT, CDR2 SITEND (reference sequence). The CDR3 has 14 residues. Trimming took 9 bases from V and 1 from J; bases not matched to a gene: 5. CDR3 DNA, as far as it was read: TGTGCCATCCCGACTGGGGAAAACACCGGGCAGCTCTAC. Amino acids: CAIPTGENTGQLY. The CDR3 as a whole reads CAIPTGENTGQLYF.

Of note for this clone: Gene names are the mouse ones. Sequencing ends 1 residue short of the CDR3 end; the germline J gene provides the rest. The V call is TRBV12-2, the J call TRBJ2-2; TRBD2 matches at 13 bases. The trim removed 0 bases at V and 5 bases at J, leaving 8 bases unmatched. Germline CDR1 reads SGHLS; CDR2 reads HYDKME. CDR3 length: 18 amino acids. CDR3 sequence: CASSLGTGGGAGTGQLYF. The sequenced part of the CDR3 DNA is TGTGCCAGCTCTCTCGGGACTGGGGGGGGCGCCGGGACCGGGCAGCTCTAC.

This clone has just one count. Mouse germline and gene names are used. Sequencing ends 1 residue short of the CDR3 end; the germline J gene provides the rest. The chain employs TRBV26 and TRBJ1-4; unclear D gene. The length of the CDR3 is 15 residues. V lost 2 bases and J 4 bases, leaving 11 bases between the germline ends. Germline V lookup: CDR1 KGHPV, CDR2 FQNQEV (reference sequence). The covered CDR3 bases are TGTGCCAGCAGTCTGCGGCAGAACATCAACGAAAGATTATTT. Its protein is CASSLRQNINERLF. Given in full, the CDR3 is CASSLRQNINERLFF.

This clone turned up a few times. All gene names here are mouse names. The CDR3 goes on 1 residue after the read ends, and that part is filled in from the germline J gene. This rearrangement joins TRBV13-2 to TRBJ2-7; no definite D call. The germline V and J ends were trimmed by 1 base and 0 bases, with 5 bases remaining between them. Germline loops: CDR1 NNHNN, CDR2 SYGAGS (reference sequence). The CDR3 runs 13 residues. The CDR3 protein is CASGDPNSYEQYF. The sequenced part of the CDR3 DNA is TGTGCCAGCGGTGATCCCAACTCCTATGAACAGTAC.

Of note for this clone: Genes and germline are mouse. The read stops 1 residue short of the end of the CDR3; the missing end is completed from the germline J gene. The V call is TRBV26, the J call TRBJ2-4; possible D gene TRBD2, 6 bases. Per the germline V gene, CDR1 is KGHPV and CDR2 is FQNQEV (reference sequence). The ends were cut back, 2 bases at V and 1 base at J, with 10 bases in the middle. The CDR3 runs 15 residues. The sequenced part of the CDR3 DNA is TGTGCCAGCAGTCTGGGGGGGAGGGGTCAAAACACCTTGTAC. As protein: CASSLGGRGQNTLY. The entire CDR3 is CASSLGGRGQNTLYF. Combining the CDR3 with reference TRBV26 and TRBJ2-4 gives the whole variable domain NSKVIQTPRYLVKGQGQKAKMRCIPEKGHPVVFWYQQNKNNEFKFLINFQNQEVLQQIDMTEKRFSAECPSNSPCSLEIQSSEAGDSALYLCASSLGGRGQNTLYFGAGTRLSVL.

This clone was seen more than once but under ten times. Gene names are the mouse ones. Read coverage stops 1 residue before the CDR3 terminus; the germline J gene supplies the remainder. The chain uses TRBV2 and TRBJ2-1; 9 bases agree with TRBD2. The CDR3 is made up of 14 amino acids. Germline assignment: CDR1 LGHNA and CDR2 YSYQKL. J gave up 6 bases and V 3 bases, and 3 bases lay outside the gene matches. The covered CDR3 bases are TGTGCCAGCAGCCACAACTGGGGGGTTGCTGAGCAGTTC. Translation gives CASSHNWGVAEQF. The entire CDR3 protein is CASSHNWGVAEQFF.